A selection of T cell receptor beta chains follows, all from one sample in a study of cytomegalovirus exposure and HLA in healthy donors. Using immunoSEQ multiplex PCR, the repertoire was profiled, and TCRdb retains in-frame clones only, with some absent. Of about 190,000 clones listed, around nine tenths are singletons. Sequences were obtained from PBMCs. The receptors were sampled from a woman aged 18 to 35 in good health and CMV-seronegative. The CDR3 runs from the conserved cysteine through the conserved F or W. D genes are given only for firm matches.

v_call: TRBV5-1; j_call: TRBJ2-1; d_call: NA; cdr3_aa: CASSLAGGSSYNEQFF; cdr3_nt: TGCGCCAGCAGCTTGGCTGGCGGCTCTTCCTACAATGAGCAGTTCTTC
v_call: TRBV18; j_call: TRBJ1-5; d_call: NA; cdr3_aa: CASSQGENQPQHF; cdr3_nt: TGTGCCAGCTCACAGGGGGAAAATCAGCCCCAGCATTTT
v_call: TRBV11-2; j_call: TRBJ2-7; d_call: TRBD2; cdr3_aa: CASSSPRLAGSYEQYF; cdr3_nt: TGTGCCAGCAGCTCCCCGCGACTAGCGGGATCCTACGAGCAGTACTTC
v_call: TRBV2; j_call: TRBJ2-3; d_call: NA; cdr3_aa: CASKGDPLTDTQYF; cdr3_nt: TGTGCCAGCAAGGGGGATCCCCTCACAGATACGCAGTATTTT
v_call: TRBV9; j_call: TRBJ2-5; d_call: TRBD1; cdr3_aa: CASSADRGGRETQYF; cdr3_nt: TGTGCCAGCAGCGCAGACAGGGGTGGTAGGGAGACCCAGTACTTC
v_call: TRBV5-4; j_call: TRBJ2-7; d_call: NA; cdr3_aa: CASSPGRHLYEQYF; cdr3_nt: TGTGCCAGCAGCCCTGGTCGACACCTCTACGAGCAGTACTTC
v_call: TRBV15; j_call: TRBJ1-4; d_call: NA; cdr3_aa: CATSAEGGAGNEKLFF; cdr3_nt: TGTGCCACCAGCGCCGAGGGGGGGGCTGGAAATGAAAAACTGTTTTTT
v_call: TRBV7-6; j_call: TRBJ2-1; d_call: TRBD2; cdr3_aa: CASSNPGGRGDYNEQFF; cdr3_nt: TGTGCCAGCAGTAACCCGGGGGGGCGGGGGGACTACAATGAGCAGTTCTTC
v_call: TRBV7-9; j_call: TRBJ1-1; d_call: TRBD1; cdr3_aa: CASSMTGDTEAFF; cdr3_nt: TGTGCCAGCAGCATGACAGGGGACACTGAAGCTTTCTTT
v_call: TRBV27; j_call: TRBJ2-1; d_call: TRBD2; cdr3_aa: CASSWASGAFNEQFF; cdr3_nt: TGTGCCAGCAGTTGGGCTAGCGGGGCCTTCAATGAGCAGTTCTTC
v_call: TRBV5-1; j_call: TRBJ2-1; d_call: NA; cdr3_aa: CASSPRGRGDNEQFF; cdr3_nt: TGCGCCAGCAGCCCTAGGGGCAGGGGAGACAATGAGCAGTTCTTC
v_call: TRBV15; j_call: TRBJ1-1; d_call: TRBD1; cdr3_aa: CATSRERQGLAAFF; cdr3_nt: TGTGCCACCAGCAGAGAAAGACAGGGTTTGGCAGCTTTCTTT
v_call: TRBV18; j_call: TRBJ1-2; d_call: NA; cdr3_aa: CASSPANSNYGYTF; cdr3_nt: TGTGCCAGCTCACCGGCGAACAGTAACTATGGCTACACCTTC
v_call: TRBV11-2; j_call: TRBJ2-1; d_call: NA; cdr3_aa: CASSFRDTEYNEQFF; cdr3_nt: TGTGCCAGCAGCTTCCGGGACACCGAGTACAATGAGCAGTTCTTC
v_call: TRBV7-9; j_call: TRBJ2-7; d_call: NA; cdr3_aa: CASSIDRGEQYF; cdr3_nt: TGTGCCAGCAGCATAGATCGGGGCGAGCAGTACTTC
v_call: TRBV10-2; j_call: TRBJ1-5; d_call: NA; cdr3_aa: CASSELGGVNQPQHF; cdr3_nt: TGCGCCAGCAGTGAACTAGGGGGGGTCAATCAGCCCCAGCATTTT
v_call: TRBV6-6; j_call: TRBJ1-3; d_call: NA; cdr3_aa: CASNPRGASGNTIYF; cdr3_nt: TGTGCCAGCAACCCTCGGGGTGCCTCTGGAAACACCATATATTTT
v_call: TRBV7-9; j_call: TRBJ2-7; d_call: NA; cdr3_aa: CASSKSDSYEQYF; cdr3_nt: TGTGCCAGCAGCAAATCAGACAGCTACGAGCAGTACTTC
v_call: TRBV5-6; j_call: TRBJ2-7; d_call: TRBD1; cdr3_aa: CASSIKQGWGYEQYF; cdr3_nt: TGTGCCAGCAGCATTAAACAGGGGTGGGGCTACGAGCAGTACTTC
v_call: TRBV13; j_call: TRBJ1-2; d_call: TRBD1; cdr3_aa: CASSPDPSGTGVNYGYTF; cdr3_nt: TGTGCCAGCAGCCCGGACCCTTCCGGGACAGGGGTTAACTATGGCTACACCTTC
v_call: TRBV9; j_call: TRBJ2-7; d_call: NA; cdr3_aa: CASSVDGGYEQYF; cdr3_nt: TGTGCCAGCAGCGTAGACGGGGGATACGAGCAGTACTTC
v_call: TRBV28; j_call: TRBJ2-1; d_call: NA; cdr3_aa: CASSPPGKANWAWDEQFF; cdr3_nt: TGTGCCAGCAGTCCCCCGGGAAAGGCAAATTGGGCATGGGATGAGCAGTTCTTC
v_call: TRBV6-1; j_call: TRBJ1-5; d_call: NA; cdr3_aa: CATQDDGSNQPQHF; cdr3_nt: TGTGCCACCCAGGATGACGGAAGCAATCAGCCCCAGCATTTT
v_call: TRBV11-2; j_call: TRBJ1-1; d_call: NA; cdr3_aa: CASSETVNTEAFF; cdr3_nt: TGTGCCAGCAGCGAGACAGTTAACACTGAAGCTTTCTTT
v_call: TRBV27; j_call: TRBJ2-7; d_call: NA; cdr3_aa: CASSSGTSNYEQYF; cdr3_nt: TGTGCCAGCAGTTCCGGGACTTCCAACTACGAGCAGTACTTC